This is a list of T cell receptor beta chains from one sample in a study of T cell clones after liver transplantation. TCRdb keeps only in-frame clones here, not all; method: immunoSEQ multiplex PCR. The sample includes about 99,000 clones, about 86% of them seen just once. Sequencing was performed on CD4+ T cells from blood, taken approximately 4 years after liver transplant. The receptors stem from a human patient who received a liver transplant. A share of the T cells may be of graft donor origin. Both conserved end residues are part of each CDR3. The size of a clone is reported for some rows only, either as once, few or many, or as a class for expanded clones.

j_gene | v_gene | abundance | CDR3aa
TRBJ2-2 | TRBV27 | . | CASTQGRVNTGELFF
TRBJ2-1 | TRBV18 | . | CASSPAGGSYNEQFF
TRBJ2-1 | TRBV5-4 | . | CASSGQVNEQFF
TRBJ2-3 | TRBV4-2 | few | CASSQEIAGGTQPTQYF
TRBJ2-2 | TRBV5-1 | . | CASSLLAGTNTGELFF
TRBJ1-4 | TRBV5-1 | . | CASSLAVGGEKLFF
TRBJ1-2 | TRBV13 | . | CASRQARAQGRKTGNYGYTF
TRBJ2-7 | TRBV6-5 | . | CASSPGTDLRGQYF
. | TRBV2 | . | CASREDYEQYF
TRBJ2-5 | TRBV7-2 | . | CASSYTGAGETQYF
TRBJ2-2 | TRBV4-2 | once | CASSQEGGFSTGELFF
TRBJ2-5 | TRBV27 | . | CASSRSPQGSGTRAQYF
TRBJ2-2 | TRBV18 | . | CASSPRSANTGELFF
TRBJ2-1 | TRBV29-1 | . | CSVGYNEQFF
TRBJ2-1 | TRBV9 | . | CASSVSPGTGRTAHNEQFF
TRBJ1-3 | TRBV4-1 | . | CASSHADRAGNTIYF
TRBJ2-1 | TRBV6-6 | . | CASSKDAGSSYNEQFF
TRBJ1-5 | TRBV27 | . | CASSKDRVGNQPQHF
TRBJ2-7 | TRBV5-1 | once | CASSFSPSRGVYKQYF
TRBJ2-5 | TRBV18 | . | CASSGYSRGETQYF
TRBJ2-6 | TRBV14 | . | CASSPLGTRRSGANVLTF
TRBJ1-2 | TRBV7-2 | . | CASSYSPGQGAGYTF
TRBJ1-5 | TRBV13 | . | CASSLGPPEYQPQHF
TRBJ2-3 | TRBV7-3 | . | CASSLGREGIDTQYF
TRBJ1-3 | TRBV6-5 | . | CASSYSGESGNTIYF
TRBJ2-2 | TRBV15 | . | CATSRGQNTGELFF
TRBJ1-3 | TRBV7-3 | . | CASSAASDGGNTIYF
TRBJ1-6 | TRBV4-1 | . | CASSQVDVSPLHF
TRBJ1-5 | TRBV6-5 | . | CASSYSPGQPQHF
TRBJ2-4 | TRBV11-2 | . | CASSSRAPQAKNIQYF
TRBJ2-2 | TRBV7-3 | . | CASSFGDTTGELFF
TRBJ2-5 | TRBV28 | . | CASSPPGTKTQYF
TRBJ2-7 | TRBV6-5 | . | CASSDREPFGEQYF
TRBJ1-4 | TRBV5-1 | once | CASSMGQGDEKLFF
TRBJ1-4 | TRBV6-1 | . | CASSEPGQGATNEKLFF
TRBJ2-2 | TRBV6-5 | . | CASSYVASAGELFF
TRBJ1-4 | TRBV20-1 | . | CSALEGEKLFF
TRBJ2-7 | TRBV4-1 | once | CASSQEGWGEQYF
TRBJ2-1 | TRBV19 | . | CASSTQKSGGYSNEQFF